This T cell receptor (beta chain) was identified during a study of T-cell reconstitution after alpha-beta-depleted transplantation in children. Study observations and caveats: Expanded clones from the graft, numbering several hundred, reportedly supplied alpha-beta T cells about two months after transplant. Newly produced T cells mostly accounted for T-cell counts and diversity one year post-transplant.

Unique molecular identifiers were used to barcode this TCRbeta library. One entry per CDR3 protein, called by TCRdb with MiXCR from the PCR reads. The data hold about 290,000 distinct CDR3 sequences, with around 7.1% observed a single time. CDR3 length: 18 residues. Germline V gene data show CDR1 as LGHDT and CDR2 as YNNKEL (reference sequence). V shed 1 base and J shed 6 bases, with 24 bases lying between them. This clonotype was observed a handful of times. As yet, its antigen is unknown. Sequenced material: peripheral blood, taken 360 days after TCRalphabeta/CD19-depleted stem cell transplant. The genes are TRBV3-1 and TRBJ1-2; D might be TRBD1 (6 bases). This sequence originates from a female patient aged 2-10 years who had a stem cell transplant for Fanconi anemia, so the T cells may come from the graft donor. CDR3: CASSQVWRQDLGADGYTF. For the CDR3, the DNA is TGTGCCAGCAGCCAAGTTTGGAGACAGGACCTTGGTGCGGATGGCTACACCTTC.